This is a list of T cell receptor beta chains from one sample in a study of CD8 T cells in ankylosing spondylitis. MiXCR was run by TCRdb on the 5' RACE reads, yielding one entry per CDR3 protein. The sample consists of about 240,000 distinct CDR3 sequences, approximately 24% of them appearing once. Sequenced input: blood, either unsorted or a sorted T cell fraction (not recorded which). These receptors all come from a male donor with ankylosing spondylitis or in good health (not recorded which). CDR3s include the opening cysteine and the closing phenylalanine or tryptophan. The D gene is left open where the match is weak. For some rows the clone size is stated as once, few or many, or as a class when expanded; others skip it.

clone size	D gene	V gene	J gene	CDR3 protein	CDR3 DNA
many	TRBD1	TRBV5-1	TRBJ1-2	CASGGTAANYGYTF	TGCGCCAGCGGTGGGACAGCAGCTAACTATGGCTACACCTTC
many	NA	TRBV12-3/TRBV12-4	TRBJ2-3	CASSPGLRTDTQYF	TGTGCCAGCAGTCCGGGACTTCGCACAGATACGCAGTATTTT
many	NA	TRBV29-1	TRBJ2-2	CSVEALGNTGELFF	TGCAGCGTTGAAGCCCTTGGGAACACCGGGGAGCTGTTTTTT
few	NA	TRBV29-1	TRBJ2-3	CSVEDLYGRAIATDTQYF	TGCAGCGTTGAAGATCTTTATGGCAGGGCGATAGCAACAGATACGCAGTATTTT
NA	NA	TRBV20-1	TRBJ2-5	CSAYAQLGGNRETQYF	TGCAGTGCTTATGCCCAGCTGGGTGGGAACCGAGAGACCCAGTACTTC
NA	NA	TRBV3-1	TRBJ1-6	CASSQPGPGGPLHF	TGTGCCAGCAGCCAGCCCGGGCCCGGGGGACCCCTCCACTTT
many	NA	TRBV5-6	TRBJ1-1	CASTRDWDTEAFF	TGTGCCAGCACCCGGGATTGGGACACTGAAGCTTTCTTT
many	NA	TRBV7-3	TRBJ2-2	CASSLNANHLHTGELFF	TGTGCCAGCAGCTTGAACGCGAACCACCTACACACCGGGGAGCTGTTTTTT
many	NA	TRBV29-1	TRBJ2-1	CSVDGGSYNEQFF	TGCAGCGTTGATGGGGGTTCCTACAATGAGCAGTTCTTC
few	NA	TRBV20-1	TRBJ2-6	CSVPDILSGASVLTF	TGCAGTGTCCCGGACATACTCTCTGGGGCCAGCGTCCTGACTTTC
many	NA	TRBV3-1	TRBJ2-5	CASSLYLETQYF	TGTGCCAGCAGCCTATACCTGGAGACCCAGTACTTC
many	NA	TRBV12-3/TRBV12-4	TRBJ2-1	CASSLGQYNEQFF	TGTGCCAGCAGTTTGGGGCAGTACAATGAGCAGTTCTTC